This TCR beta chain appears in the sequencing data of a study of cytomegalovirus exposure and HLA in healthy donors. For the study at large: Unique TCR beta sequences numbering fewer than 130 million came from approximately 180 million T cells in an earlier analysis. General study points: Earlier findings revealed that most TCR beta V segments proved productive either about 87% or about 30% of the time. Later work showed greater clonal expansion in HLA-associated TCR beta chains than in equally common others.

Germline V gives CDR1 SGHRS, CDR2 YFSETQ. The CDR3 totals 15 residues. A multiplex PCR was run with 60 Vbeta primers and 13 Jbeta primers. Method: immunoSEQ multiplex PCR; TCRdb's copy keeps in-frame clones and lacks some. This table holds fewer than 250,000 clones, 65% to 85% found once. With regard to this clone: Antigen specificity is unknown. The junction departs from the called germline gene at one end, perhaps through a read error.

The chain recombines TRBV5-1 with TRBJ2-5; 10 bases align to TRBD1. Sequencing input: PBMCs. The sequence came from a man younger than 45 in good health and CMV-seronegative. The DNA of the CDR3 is TGCGCCAGCCGCTTGGGAGGACAGGGGGTAGAGACCCAGTACTTC. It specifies CASRLGGQGVETQYF.